A single sample is the source of the 20 T cell receptor beta chains below, sequenced in a study of shared clonotypes between healthy human individuals. The repertoire was sequenced with immunoSEQ multiplex PCR; TCRdb's copy has only in-frame clones and lacks some. This table has approximately 2.5 million clones, approximately 90% appearing once. What was sequenced was naive CD4+ T cells sorted from blood. Documented subset: CD45RA+ positively selected. Source of these receptors: a man between 18 and 29 years old in good health.

V gene TRBV5-4 combines with J gene TRBJ2-5; 7 bases fit TRBD2. The germline gives CDR1 SGHNT, CDR2 YYREEE (reference sequence). This CDR3 contains 16 residues. Trimming cost V 3 bases and J 3 bases; bases outside gene matches: 11. CDR3 in amino acids: CASSWGGRGTKETQYF. The CDR3 DNA sequence: TGTGCCAGCAGCTGGGGGGGTAGGGGAACAAAAGAGACCCAGTACTTC.

The chain couples TRBV7-2 to TRBJ2-7; 11 nucleotides agree with TRBD2. This CDR3 has 15 residues. Trimming took 5 bases from V and 5 from J; bases not matched to a gene: 8. Germline CDR1 and CDR2: SGHTA and FQGNSA. Here the CDR3 reads CASSRTSGSLNEQYF. The CDR3 DNA sequence: TGTGCCAGCAGCAGAACTAGCGGGAGTTTGAACGAGCAGTACTTC. Together with reference TRBV7-2 and TRBJ2-7, the CDR3 gives the full variable domain: GAGVSQSPSNKVTEKGKDVELRCDPISGHTALYWYRQSLGQGLEFLIYFQGNSAPDKSGLPSDRFSAERTGGSVSTLTIQRTQQEDSAVYLCASSRTSGSLNEQYFGPGTRLTVT.

This rearrangement joins TRBV15 to TRBJ2-1; D is unclear. The CDR3 runs to 17 residues. The germline V gene has CDR1 LNHNV and CDR2 YYDKDF (reference sequence). V lost 1 base, J lost 0 bases, and 13 bases lay in between. In nucleotides, the CDR3 is TGTGCCACCAGCAGAGGGCGACGGAACAGCTCCTACAATGAGCAGTTCTTC. Its translation: CATSRGRRNSSYNEQFF.

This clone was detected only once. The chain joins TRBV2 to TRBJ2-2; 7 positions agree with TRBD1. Germline loops: CDR1 SNHLY, CDR2 FYNNEI. This CDR3 is 17 amino acids long. V trimming: 4 bases; J trimming: 2 bases; junction bases outside the gene matches: 10. The DNA for the CDR3 is TGTGCCAGCAGTGGCCAAACGACAGGGAGTAACACCGGGGAGCTGTTTTTT. It is translated as CASSGQTTGSNTGELFF.

There are a few counts of this clone. V and J are TRBV10-3 and TRBJ1-5; 10 bases line up with TRBD1. Germline CDR1 reads ENHRY; CDR2 reads SYGVKD. CDR3 length: 14 residues. V was pared by 10 bases and J by 7 bases, with 10 bases of the junction left unmatched. CDR3 nucleotide sequence: TGTGCCACAGCCCAGACAGGGGGCTCCCAGCCCCAGCATTTT. Its protein is CATAQTGGSQPQHF.

The J gene is TRBJ2-1, the V gene TRBV6-1, with 9 nucleotides matching TRBD1. There are 14 residues in the CDR3. Germline V gene sequence: CDR1 MNHNS, CDR2 SASEGT. V trimming: 7 bases; J trimming: 6 bases; junction bases outside the gene matches: 7. This CDR3 is CASITGGLGNEQFF. The CDR3 DNA is TGTGCCAGCATAACAGGGGGCTTGGGCAATGAGCAGTTCTTC.

This chain joins TRBV2 and TRBJ2-3; 8 bases align to TRBD2. V was clipped by 8 bases and J by 3 bases; unmatched bases: 10. Looked up from germline, CDR1 is SNHLY and CDR2 is FYNNEI. The CDR3 covers 15 residues. CDR3 coding DNA: TGTGCCAGCGTCTATAGCGGGAAAAATACAGATACGCAGTATTTT. Residues: CASVYSGKNTDTQYF.

DNA of the CDR3: TGTGCCAGCAGTGAAATGAAAGCTTTCTTT. It codes for CASSEMKAFF. The chain is built from TRBV6-1 and TRBJ1-1; D ambiguous. The CDR3 has 10 residues. CDR1 MNHNS and CDR2 SASEGT come from the germline V gene. The ends were cut back, 2 bases at V and 9 bases at J, with 4 bases in the middle.

V is TRBV30 and J is TRBJ1-3; no definite D call. Germline V CDR1 and CDR2: GTSNPN, SVGIG (reference sequence). CDR3 size: 12 residues. Between the trimmed V and J ends, which lost 5 bases and 4 bases, there was a span of 9 bases. The CDR3 region is CAWQIDGNTIYF. The CDR3 nucleotides read TGTGCCTGGCAAATTGACGGAAACACCATATATTTT. Drawing the rest from reference TRBV30 and TRBJ1-3, the complete variable domain is SQTIHQWPATLVQPVGSPLSLECTVEGTSNPNLYWYRQAAGRGLQLLFYSVGIGQISSEVPQNLSASRPQDRQFILSSKKLLLSDSGFYLCAWQIDGNTIYFGEGSWLTVV.

V and J are TRBV27 and TRBJ2-7; no firm D call. Trimming pared 6 bases from V and 6 bases from J, leaving 12 bases between. The CDR3 has 12 amino acids. Germline CDR1 reads MNHEY; CDR2 reads SMNVEV (reference sequence). The CDR3 DNA sequence: TGTGCCAGCAGCCTACATTCGTTCGAGCAGTACTTC. Protein: CASSLHSFEQYF.

The chain links TRBV21-1 to TRBJ1-1. TRBV21-1 is deemed a pseudogene. This CDR3 contains 14 residues. CDR3 sequence reads: CASSTGGTNTEAFF. CDR3 nucleotide sequence: TGTGCCAGCAGCACGGGGGGCACGAACACTGAAGCTTTCTTT.

This clone was counted once. The chain couples TRBV28 to TRBJ2-3; a weak D match, TRBD1 (7 bases). The CDR3 consists of 15 residues. V shed 7 bases and J shed 4 bases, with 18 bases lying between them. Germline CDR1 is MDHEN and CDR2 is SYDVKM. CDR3 nucleotides: TGTGCCAGCACCGAGAGCGGCAGGGGGGCAGATACGCAGTATTTT. Amino acid sequence: CASTESGRGADTQYF.

V and J are TRBV2 and TRBJ2-3; 7 bases map to TRBD2. This CDR3 is built from 15 residues. The V and J ends lost 4 bases and 3 bases, in that order; junction bases with no gene match: 7. CDR1 and CDR2 (germline): SNHLY, FYNNEI. As DNA, the CDR3 is TGTGCCAGCAGTGGGGCTAGCGGCAGGACAGATACGCAGTATTTT. Translating gives CASSGASGRTDTQYF.

The gene calls are TRBV19 and TRBJ1-5; D gene ambiguous. Germline loops: CDR1 LNHDA, CDR2 SQIVND (reference sequence). This CDR3 region has 12 residues. V shed 9 bases and J shed 6 bases, with 12 bases lying between them. The CDR3 here is CASRRAGQPQHF. CDR3 bases: TGTGCCAGCCGCCGGGCAGGTCAGCCCCAGCATTTT. Supplemented by reference TRBV19 and TRBJ1-5, the full variable domain reads DGGITQSPKYLFRKEGQNVTLSCEQNLNHDAMYWYRQDPGQGLRLIYYSQIVNDFQKGDIAEGYSVSREKKESFPLTVTSAQKNPTAFYLCASRRAGQPQHFGDGTRLSIL.

The genes are TRBV25-1 and TRBJ1-3; D is perhaps TRBD1 (6 bases). The CDR3 loop spans 14 amino acids. Trimming took 7 bases from V and 2 from J, leaving 12 bases between them. The germline V gene encodes CDR1 MGHDK and CDR2 SYGVNS. The CDR3 DNA follows: TGTGCCAGCACTCGGGGGCCGGCTGGAAACACCATATATTTT. As protein: CASTRGPAGNTIYF.

CDR3 bases: TGTGCCAGTAGGAGGGGCGGAACCGGGGAGCTGTTTTTT. Translating gives CASRRGGTGELFF. The V call is TRBV11-3, the J call TRBJ2-2; D is perhaps TRBD2 (6 bases). CDR3 size: 13 residues. V gave up 9 bases and J gave up 5 bases, with 13 bases separating them. Per the germline V gene, CDR1 is SGHNT and CDR2 is YENEEA.

The chain combines TRBV2 with TRBJ2-5; 7 bases align to TRBD2. The CDR3 is made up of 12 amino acids. The V gene end was trimmed by 8 bases and the J gene end by 0 bases; junction bases not matched to a gene: 0. CDR1 is SNHLY and CDR2 is FYNNEI in the germline V gene. In nucleotides, the CDR3 is TGTGCCAGCGCGGGAGACCAAGAGACCCAGTACTTC. Translated: CASAGDQETQYF.

CDR3 sequence: CASSFGRATEAFF. The CDR3 region has the DNA TGTGCCAGCAGTTTTGGACGGGCTACTGAAGCTTTCTTT. The chain links TRBV27 to TRBJ1-1, with D hard to call. The germline gives CDR1 MNHEY, CDR2 SMNVEV (reference sequence). Between the trimmed V and J ends, which lost 3 bases and 5 bases, there was a span of 10 bases. CDR3 size: 13 residues.

In its sample, this clone was seen once. This rearrangement joins TRBV5-1 to TRBJ2-2; D uncertain. The germline CDR1 and CDR2 sequences are SGHRS and YFSETQ. V shed 0 bases and J shed 5 bases, with 14 bases lying between them. The CDR3 runs 16 residues. The CDR3 nucleotides are TGCGCCAGCAGCTTGGTGCCAGGAGTAATGACCGGGGAGCTGTTTTTT. Protein: CASSLVPGVMTGELFF.

The table lists this clone with a few counts. One junction end does not reproduce the germline sequence, and a read error may be involved. V and J are TRBV4-3 and TRBJ1-5; 7 nucleotides match TRBD1. Germline V lookup: CDR1 LGHNA, CDR2 YSLEER. CDR3 length: 14 amino acids. As DNA, the CDR3 is TGCGCCAGCCGCCAGGACAGGTTCTCTGGGCCCCAGCATTTT. It specifies CASRQDRFSGPQHF.